A single sample gave rise to the 11 T cell receptor beta chains below, sequenced in a study of cytomegalovirus exposure and HLA in healthy donors. The PCR used 60 Vbeta and 13 Jbeta primers. The protocol was immunoSEQ multiplex PCR, while the TCRdb copy is restricted to in-frame clones and leaves out a portion. The sample consists of over 150,000 clones, roughly three quarters of them appearing once. Sequencing was carried out using PBMCs. The receptors derive from a man aged 25 to 40 in good health and CMV-seropositive.

The chain recombines TRBV9 with TRBJ1-4, with a weak D call TRBD1 (6 bases). Germline assignment: CDR1 SGDLS and CDR2 YYNGEE. With 3 bases removed from V and 6 bases from J, the gap between germline ends came to 12 bases. The length of the CDR3 is 14 residues. Here the CDR3 reads CASSEGDIDEKLFF. In DNA, the CDR3 is TGTGCCAGCAGCGAGGGGGACATTGATGAAAAACTGTTTTTT. The whole variable domain, remainder taken from reference TRBV9 and TRBJ1-4, is DSGVTQTPKHLITATGQRVTLRCSPRSGDLSVYWYQQSLDQGLQFLIQYYNGEERAKGNILERFSAQQFPDLHSELNLSSLELGDSALYFCASSEGDIDEKLFFGSGTQLSVL.

The rearrangement joins TRBV11-3 to TRBJ2-5; 10 positions agree with TRBD1. V lost 6 bases, J lost 5 bases, and 9 bases stayed unmatched. The germline V gene encodes CDR1 SGHNT and CDR2 YENEEA. The CDR3 runs to 15 residues. Written as DNA, the CDR3 is TGTGCCAGCAGTTTCGGGACAGGGGAGTTGGAGACCCAGTACTTC. Its protein product is CASSFGTGELETQYF.

The rearrangement joins TRBV28 to TRBJ2-7; 7 nucleotides line up with TRBD1. Looked up from germline, CDR1 is MDHEN and CDR2 is SYDVKM. The CDR3 loop spans 15 amino acids. V dropped 5 bases and J dropped 0; count of bases not matched to a gene: 7. CDR3 in amino acids: CASSPRGQSSYEQYF. The CDR3 nucleotides read TGTGCCAGCAGTCCAAGGGGACAGAGCTCCTACGAGCAGTACTTC.

This chain joins TRBV12-5 and TRBJ2-5, with TRBD2 matching 8 bases. The CDR3 is 15 amino acids. Germline assignment: CDR1 LGHNT and CDR2 FRNRAP. Trimming cost V 6 bases and J 4 bases; bases outside gene matches: 10. CDR3 amino acids: CASGPLGLAGETQYF. As DNA, the CDR3 is TGTGCTAGTGGCCCCCTCGGTCTAGCGGGAGAGACCCAGTACTTC.

This clone turned up a few times. CDR3 sequence reads: CASSSGQYEQYF. The CDR3 bases are TGCGCCAGCAGCAGCGGACAGTACGAGCAGTACTTC. The chain uses TRBV5-1 and TRBJ2-7, with D perhaps TRBD1 (6 bases). The V gene's germline CDR1 is SGHRS and CDR2 YFSETQ. V was pared by 4 bases and J by 4 bases, with 9 bases between. This CDR3 has 12 amino acids.

The rearrangement joins TRBV10-2 to TRBJ2-7; D not certain. Germline V CDR1 and CDR2: WSHSY, SAAADI. This CDR3 region has 14 residues. In DNA, the CDR3 is TGCGCTTTTTGCAAGCAGAAGGCGGCATACGAGCAGTACTTC. It yields the protein CAFCKQKAAYEQYF.

The J gene is TRBJ2-6, the V gene TRBV28; tentatively, D is TRBD1 (6 bases). CDR3 length equals 18 residues. Germline V gene lookup returns CDR1 MDHEN and CDR2 SYDVKM. V lost 5 bases to trimming and J lost 0 bases, with 17 bases between them. The CDR3 region is CASSVPGQLRSGANVLTF. The CDR3 DNA follows: TGTGCCAGCAGTGTACCGGGACAATTACGCTCTGGGGCCAACGTCCTGACTTTC. Variable domain in full (rest from reference TRBV28 and TRBJ2-6): DVKVTQSSRYLVKRTGEKVFLECVQDMDHENMFWYRQDPGLGLRLIYFSYDVKMKEKGDIPEGYSVSREKKERFSLILESASTNQTSMYLCASSVPGQLRSGANVLTFGAGSRLTVL.

The CDR3 spells CASSDQGSYEQYF. In DNA form, the CDR3 reads TGTGCCAGCAGTGACCAGGGGTCCTACGAGCAGTACTTC. The rearrangement joins TRBV25-1 to TRBJ2-7; weak D call: TRBD1 (6 bases). V shed 3 bases and J shed 1 base, with 7 bases lying between them. The CDR3 length is 13 residues. CDR1 is MGHDK and CDR2 is SYGVNS in the germline V gene.

The chain is built from TRBV5-1 and TRBJ2-3; D not resolved. Trimming left V 0 bases short and J 2 bases short, with 7 bases between. The CDR3 is 14 amino acids. Germline V gene sequence: CDR1 SGHRS, CDR2 YFSETQ. CDR3 in amino acids: CASSLASSTDTQYF. The CDR3, as DNA: TGCGCCAGCAGCTTGGCTAGTTCCACAGATACGCAGTATTTT.

V usage is TRBV10-3 and J usage is TRBJ1-1; D is perhaps TRBD1 (5 bases). The CDR3 is made up of 13 amino acids. Germline CDR1 and CDR2: ENHRY and SYGVKD. Trimming removed 10 bases from V and 0 bases from J, with 12 bases in between. CDR3: CASAGGVNTEAFF. The CDR3 DNA reads TGTGCCAGCGCAGGAGGGGTGAACACTGAAGCTTTCTTT.

The chain employs TRBV19 and TRBJ2-2; 9 bases are shared with TRBD1. The length of the CDR3 is 14 residues. The germline V gene encodes CDR1 LNHDA and CDR2 SQIVND (reference sequence). The trim removed 11 bases at V and 5 bases at J, leaving 9 bases unmatched. The DNA for the CDR3 is TGTGCCGCAACCGGGACAGGGTGGACCGGGGAGCTGTTTTTT. As protein: CAATGTGWTGELFF.